This entry is about one T cell receptor beta chain. The data were taken from a study of blood T cell repertoires in COVID-19. Study-level information: The origin of the acute and convalescent COVID-19 samples was the United States, Italy and Spain. PBMCs, B-cell-depleted T cells, or T cells were the source of the cDNA or gDNA that made up the material.

Germline assignment: CDR1 SGHRS and CDR2 YFSETQ. This CDR3 comprises 17 residues. Trimming stripped 5 bases from V and 0 bases from J, with 20 bases between. Libraries were prepared by immunoSEQ multiplex PCR; TCRdb keeps only in-frame clonotypes and omits some of them. The repertoire holds 200,000 to 250,000 clones, with roughly 85% as singletons. This TCR came from a woman older than 75 with acute or convalescent COVID-19. What was sequenced was peripheral blood. The rearrangement joins TRBV5-1 to TRBJ1-1; the D is unclear. The CDR3 region is CASSRGGSSDLNTEAFF. DNA for the CDR3: TGCGCCAGCAGTCGAGGCGGATCAAGCGATCTGAACACTGAAGCTTTCTTT.